This paragraph covers one T cell receptor (beta chain) sequence. The sample belongs to a study of shared clonotypes between healthy human individuals. The investigators split CD4+ cells into a CD45RA+ naive subset and a CD45RA-negative memory subset. CDR1 and CDR2 (germline): MDHEN, SYDVKM. Trimming pared 7 bases from V and 0 bases from J, leaving 7 bases between. CDR3 size: 13 residues. Assay: immunoSEQ multiplex PCR; the TCRdb copy retains only in-frame clones and omits some. The sample records around 1.5 million clones, 95% to 99% being singletons. Sequences were obtained from naive CD4+ T cells sorted from blood. Noted subset: CD45RA+ positively selected. The chain uses TRBV28 and TRBJ2-4, with D unclear. The TCR sequence derives from a man younger than 40 in good health. The CDR3 loop is CASNRLAKNIQYF. The CDR3 region has the DNA TGTGCCAGCAACCGGCTAGCCAAAAACATTCAGTACTTC.